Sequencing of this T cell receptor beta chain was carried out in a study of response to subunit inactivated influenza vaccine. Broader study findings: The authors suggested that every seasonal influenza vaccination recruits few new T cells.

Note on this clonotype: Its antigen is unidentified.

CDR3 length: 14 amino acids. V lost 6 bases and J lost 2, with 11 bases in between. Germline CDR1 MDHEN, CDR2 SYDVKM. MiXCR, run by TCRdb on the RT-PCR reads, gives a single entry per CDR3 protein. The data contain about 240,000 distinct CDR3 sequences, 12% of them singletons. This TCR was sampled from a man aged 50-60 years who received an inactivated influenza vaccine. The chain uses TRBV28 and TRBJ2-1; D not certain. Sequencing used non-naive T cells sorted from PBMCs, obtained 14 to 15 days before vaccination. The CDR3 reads CASSLSQPYNEQFF. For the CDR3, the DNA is TGTGCCAGCAGCCTTTCTCAGCCCTACAATGAGCAGTTCTTC.